This T cell receptor (beta chain) was recorded in a study of PD-L1 blockade in urothelial cancer (TCRdb year 2017). Some background on the complete study: All patients started therapy in about 2014 and received atezolizumab 1,200 mg intravenously every 3 weeks. About 90% of the roughly 29 patients were males with bladder-origin urothelial cancer, and about 60% of the 29 reported a prior smoking history. Patients had an ECOG performance status of 0 or 1 and had received between 0 and 3 prior chemotherapy regimens. Blood samples were analyzed at two time points: 3 weeks after treatment start (second dose) and 6 weeks after treatment start. A median of about 150,000 T cells and some 84,000 unique TCRs was obtained from blood samples, and a median clonality of approximately 0.08 was observed. Somatic, immune and clinical correlates of response to PD-L1 blockade with atezolizumab in urothelial cancer were the focus of an exploratory multi-omic analysis. Pretreatment tumor samples, along with matched peripheral blood serially collected before and after atezolizumab treatment, were subjected to TCR sequencing. Durable clinical benefit meant progression-free survival longer than 6 months, and TCR features were also tested against progression-free and overall survival. In the same patients, pretreatment tumors underwent whole exome sequencing and RNA sequencing in addition to TCR sequencing. Nine patients achieved durable clinical benefit and approximately 20 did not. Just over 28 patients had pretreatment blood TCR-seq, some 25 had at least one posttreatment blood collection, and some 25 had tumor TCR-seq. Findings and caveats that apply to the study as a whole: Small sample size (n ≈ 30) and many exploratory analyses mean the results are intended to be hypothesis-generating. Improved progression-free and overall survival was found to be associated with pretreatment peripheral blood TCR clonality below the median. Patients with durable benefit showed greater expansion of tumor-associated TCR clones in peripheral blood 3 weeks after starting treatment (n ≈ 22, p = 0.022).

As for this clone: Its binding antigen is unknown. The sample holds no much larger clone one base away, and base qualities are not on file.

Inclusive of the bounding cysteine and phenylalanine, the CDR3 is 14 residues long. Only CDR3 DNA remains: 42 bases, in frame from the first base. CDR1 and CDR2 are drawn from the germline V gene: SQVTM, ANQGSEA. The germline V end is reduced by 3 bases and the J end by 2 bases; junction bases left unmatched: 5. A cohort of more than 25 patients with locally advanced or metastatic urothelial carcinoma, treated at Memorial Sloan Kettering on a trial protocol, was included. Peripheral blood mononuclear cells were collected pretreatment and during treatment, at between 1 and 8 total time points per patient. The Qiagen DNeasy Blood extraction kit was used to purify genomic DNA from total PBMCs and tumor samples. PBMCs were collected pretreatment and during treatment, and were isolated and stored as previously described. Synthetic TCR analog templates were spiked into each PCR to estimate absolute template abundance from read counts. The immunoSEQ assay was used to amplify TCRbeta CDR3 regions from genomic DNA with bias-controlled V and J gene primers. Sequencing of rearranged TCRbeta segments was performed at approximately 20X coverage. The study's own analysis went as follows. Clustering was used to correct sequencing errors, and CDR3s were annotated against IMGT to assign V, D and J genes. Downstream analyses used only productive TCRbeta rearrangements, leaving out any out-of-frame or stop-codon sequences. To compute clonality, Shannon entropy was normalized by the log of the number of unique productive sequences and then subtracted from one. Clones differing between time points or between blood and tumor were identified by Fisher's exact test with Benjamini-Hochberg correction at adjusted p below 0.01. The immuneACCESS repertoire file appears here via TCRdb, limited to in-frame rearrangements. These files lack a portion of the clones; in checked studies, under half of the deficit traces to unresolved V genes, and the cause of the others is not known. For V, J and clone size, that table is used; D and trimming come from the DNA. The sample table shows around 100,000 clones, and about nine tenths are seen once. The ten most abundant clones make up just over 0.9% of the sample.

This sample comprised PBMCs, obtained around atezolizumab (anti-PD-L1) treatment. The sequence came from a woman of 80 years or more with urothelial cancer. The chain employs TRBV29-1 and TRBJ2-7, and TRBD1 aligns with 9 junction nucleotides. The sequenced DNA: TGCAGCGTTGACGCCGGGACAGGGACCTACGAGCAGTACTTC. Translated, this gives CSVDAGTGTYEQYF.